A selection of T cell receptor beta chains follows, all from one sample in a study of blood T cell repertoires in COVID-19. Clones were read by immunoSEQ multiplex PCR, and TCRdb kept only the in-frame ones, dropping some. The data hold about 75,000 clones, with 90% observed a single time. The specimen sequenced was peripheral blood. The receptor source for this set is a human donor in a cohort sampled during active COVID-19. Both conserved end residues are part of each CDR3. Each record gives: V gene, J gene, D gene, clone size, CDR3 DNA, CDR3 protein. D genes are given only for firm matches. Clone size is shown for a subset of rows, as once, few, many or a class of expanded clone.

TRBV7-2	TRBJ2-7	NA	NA	TGTGCCACGGCCCAGGGGTCGTCCTACGAGCAGTACTTC	CATAQGSSYEQYF
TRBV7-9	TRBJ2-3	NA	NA	TGTGCCAGCAGCTTAGTTTCGGGGTACACAGATACGCAGTATTTT	CASSLVSGYTDTQYF
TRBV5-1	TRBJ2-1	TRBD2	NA	TGCGCCAGCGCCGGGGGGCTAGCGGGGACCCTTGGAGAGCAGTTCTTC	CASAGGLAGTLGEQFF
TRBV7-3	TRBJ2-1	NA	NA	TGTGCCAGCAGCCTCACGGGGAATGAGCAGTTCTTC	CASSLTGNEQFF
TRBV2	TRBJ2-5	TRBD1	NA	TGTGCCAGCGAGGGACAGGGGCGGGTGGAGACCCAGTACTTC	CASEGQGRVETQYF
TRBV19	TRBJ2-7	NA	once	TGTGCCAGTAGTATGATGATAACTCGGGAACGGTCCTACGAGCAGTACTTC	CASSMMITRERSYEQYF
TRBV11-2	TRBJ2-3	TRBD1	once	TGTGCCAGCAGCCACGACAGGGGACCCACAGATACGCAGTATTTT	CASSHDRGPTDTQYF
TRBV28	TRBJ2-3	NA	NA	TGTGCCAGCAGTTCCTACCTAAAGTCAGATACGCAGTATTTT	CASSSYLKSDTQYF
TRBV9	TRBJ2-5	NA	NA	TGTGCCAGCAGCCCCCAGATGGGGGCCACAGAGACCCAGTACTTC	CASSPQMGATETQYF
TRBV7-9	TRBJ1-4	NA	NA	TGTGCCAGCAGTTCCCGGGGACTAGTTAATGAAAAACTGTTTTTT	CASSSRGLVNEKLFF
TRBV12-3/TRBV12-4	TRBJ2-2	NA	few	TGTGCCAGCAGCTCCAGGGGACCCGGGGAGCTGTTTTTT	CASSSRGPGELFF
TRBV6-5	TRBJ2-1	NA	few	TGTGCCAGCACCCGAACGGGAAAGACCAGGAATGAGCAGTTCTTC	CASTRTGKTRNEQFF
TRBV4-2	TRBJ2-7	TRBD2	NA	TGTGCCAGCAGACCGGGGACTAGCGGGAGTTACGAGCAGTACTTC	CASRPGTSGSYEQYF
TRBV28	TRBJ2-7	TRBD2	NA	TGTGCCAGCAGTTTACGGGGACTAGCGGGGGTCAACGAGCAGTACTTC	CASSLRGLAGVNEQYF
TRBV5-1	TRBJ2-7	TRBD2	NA	TGCGCCAGCAGCGGCGGAGCGGGGGGGCCCCGGTACTTC	CASSGGAGGPRYF
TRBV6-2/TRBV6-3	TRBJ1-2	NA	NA	TGTGCCAGCAGTTACTCCGGCAGAAGGGGCTATGGCTACACCTTC	CASSYSGRRGYGYTF
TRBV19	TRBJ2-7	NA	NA	TGTGCCAGTAGTATTGGACGGGACTACGAGCAGTACTTC	CASSIGRDYEQYF
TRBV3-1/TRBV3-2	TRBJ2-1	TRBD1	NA	TGTGCCAGCAGCCGAGTACTTACCGGGACAGGAATCTACAATGAGCAGTTCTTC	CASSRVLTGTGIYNEQFF
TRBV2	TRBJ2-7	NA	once	TGTGCCAGCAGTGTGTTACGGGAAGGGCAGTACTTC	CASSVLREGQYF
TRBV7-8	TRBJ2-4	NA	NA	TGTGCCAGCAGCCGGGGTAGCAGCCCACGAAACATTCAGTACTTC	CASSRGSSPRNIQYF
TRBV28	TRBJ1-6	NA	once	TGTGCCAGCAGCAAACAGGGTACTAATTCACCCCTCCACTTT	CASSKQGTNSPLHF
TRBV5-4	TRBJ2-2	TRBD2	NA	TGTGCCAGCAGCCGACTCTTAGCGGGGAGTAGCTCTAGGGGGGAGCTGTTTTTT	CASSRLLAGSSSRGELFF